The rows below give T cell receptor beta chains drawn from one sample of a study of breast tumors, draining lymph nodes, adjacent tissues. TCRdb processed the multiplex PCR reads anew with MiXCR; each CDR3 protein has one entry. Of under 35,000 distinct CDR3 sequences in the sample, roughly 69% were seen once. The sample taken for sequencing was breast tumor tissue. The receptors shown here come from a female donor with breast cancer. Some clones in this sample may be carry-over from other donors' samples. Each CDR3 is given with its conserved first and last residue. The D gene is left open where the match is weak. A clone size is listed for some rows: how often the clone was seen (once, few, many), or a class if it is expanded.

D | size | J | V | DNA | CDR3
NA | NA | TRBJ2-7 | TRBV9 | TGTGCCAGCAGCGTACAAGGCGCCTCCTACGAGCAGTACTTC | CASSVQGASYEQYF
NA | NA | TRBJ2-5 | TRBV5-8 | TGTGCCAGCAGCTTGGCTAGTGGAGAGACCCAGTACTTC | CASSLASGETQYF
TRBD1 | medium-sized | TRBJ1-4 | TRBV27 | TGTGCCAGCAGTCCACCCCGACAGGGCGGATTTAATGAAAAACTGTTTTTT | CASSPPRQGGFNEKLFF
NA | NA | TRBJ2-1 | TRBV10-2 | TGCGCCAGCAGTGAGTCGAATAGGGGGGGGAGTTCGCGTGAGCAGTTCTTC | CASSESNRGGSSREQFF
TRBD1 | NA | TRBJ2-5 | TRBV7-8 | TGTGCCAGCTCCCGGGACAGGGATCTCATGAAGACCCAGTACTTC | CASSRDRDLMKTQYF
TRBD2 | NA | TRBJ2-2 | TRBV12-3/TRBV12-4 | TGTGCCAGCAGTTTAGGGGCTAGCGGGAACACCGGGGAGCTGTTTTTT | CASSLGASGNTGELFF
NA | NA | TRBJ2-6 | TRBV7-9 | TGTGCCAGCAGCTTAGGACAGAGGGTGACTTTC | CASSLGQRVTF
TRBD1 | NA | TRBJ2-1 | TRBV29-1 | TGCAGCGTCCTGGGACAGGGGGGTTACAATGAGCAGTTCTTC | CSVLGQGGYNEQFF
TRBD2 | many | TRBJ2-3 | TRBV12-3/TRBV12-4 | TGTGCCAGCAGTTTACTAGCGGGCACAGATACGCAGTATTTT | CASSLLAGTDTQYF
NA | medium-sized | TRBJ1-6 | TRBV7-9 | TGTGCCAGCAGCTTAGGTGCAGACACGAATTCACCCCTCCACTTT | CASSLGADTNSPLHF
TRBD2 | NA | TRBJ2-5 | TRBV7-9 | TGTGCCAGCAGCTTAGGGGGGGGGACCCAGTACTTC | CASSLGGGTQYF
NA | NA | TRBJ2-1 | TRBV20-1 | TGCAGTGCCCAAGATTTGGGACTCCCTCGAAATGAGCAGTTCTTC | CSAQDLGLPRNEQFF
TRBD2 | NA | TRBJ2-2 | TRBV7-9 | TGTGCCAGCAGCTCCCCTAGCGGGAGCCGGTTGACGGAGCTGTTTTTT | CASSSPSGSRLTELFF
NA | many | TRBJ2-7 | TRBV6-1 | TGTGCCAGCAGTGAACAGGTGCCACCCTACGAGCAGTACTTC | CASSEQVPPYEQYF
NA | NA | TRBJ1-6 | TRBV14 | TGTGCCAGCAGCCAAGAGGATTCACCCCTCCACTTT | CASSQEDSPLHF
TRBD1 | once | TRBJ1-2 | TRBV6-1 | TGTGCCAGCGAATCGGGGCAGGGGGCTATTTATGGCTACACCTTC | CASESGQGAIYGYTF
NA | once | TRBJ1-3 | TRBV12-3/TRBV12-4 | TGTGCCAGCAGTTTACGGGGGAATGGAGGAAACACCATATATTTT | CASSLRGNGGNTIYF
TRBD1 | NA | TRBJ2-6 | TRBV6-1 | TGTGCCAGCAGTGCAACAGGGGGCGCTGGGGCCAACGTCCTGACTTTC | CASSATGGAGANVLTF
NA | NA | TRBJ1-4 | TRBV6-5 | TGTGCCAGCAGCCCTAACAGGGAAACTAATGAAAAACTGTTTTTT | CASSPNRETNEKLFF
NA | NA | TRBJ2-5 | TRBV5-1 | TGCGCCAGCAGACTAGCCTTACAAGAGACCCAGTACTTC | CASRLALQETQYF
NA | NA | TRBJ2-2 | TRBV19 | TGTGCCAGTAGTCGGGACCTAACGAACACCGGGGAGCTGTTTTTT | CASSRDLTNTGELFF
TRBD2 | NA | TRBJ2-3 | TRBV15 | TGTGCCACCAGCAAGGGACTAGCGGTTGGCACAGATACGCAGTATTTT | CATSKGLAVGTDTQYF
NA | NA | TRBJ2-1 | TRBV20-1 | TGCAGTGCTAGAGCCGTACTAGAGCGACAGTTCTTC | CSARAVLERQFF
TRBD2 | NA | TRBJ2-7 | TRBV20-1 | TGCAGTGCTAGAGATCCGTCCACTAGCGGCTACGAGCAGTACTTC | CSARDPSTSGYEQYF
NA | NA | TRBJ1-5 | TRBV7-9 | TGTGCCAGCAGCTTAGAGGGTTCCAATAGCAATCAGCCCCAGCATTTT | CASSLEGSNSNQPQHF
NA | NA | TRBJ1-2 | TRBV2 | TGTGCCAGCAGTGGTACTACATCCCTCTCCTTC | CASSGTTSLSF
NA | NA | TRBJ2-1 | TRBV7-2 | TGTGCCAGCAGCGATTACAATGAGCAGTTCTTC | CASSDYNEQFF
TRBD2 | few | TRBJ2-3 | TRBV29-1 | TGCAGCGTTTTAGTGGGGGGGTCAGATACGCAGTATTTT | CSVLVGGSDTQYF
TRBD1 | few | TRBJ1-6 | TRBV4-1 | TGCGCCAGCAGCCAACGCCTGGACAGGGGTTTCTCACCCCTCCACTTT | CASSQRLDRGFSPLHF
TRBD2 | NA | TRBJ2-5 | TRBV7-2 | TGTGCCAGCAGCTTGGTCCTAGCGGGGGGAGGGACCCAGCACTTC | CASSLVLAGGGTQHF
TRBD1 | NA | TRBJ2-7 | TRBV6-5 | TGTGCCAGCGGGGACAGGGGACACGAGCAGTACTTC | CASGDRGHEQYF
NA | NA | TRBJ2-1 | TRBV9 | TGTGCCAGCAGCGAAGGGGGTCGCAATGAGCAGTTCTTC | CASSEGGRNEQFF
NA | NA | TRBJ2-3 | TRBV7-3 | TGTGCCAGCAGCTTGAGCGGCACAGATACGCAGTATTTT | CASSLSGTDTQYF
NA | NA | TRBJ2-3 | TRBV20-1 | TGCAGTGCTAGTCTAGCCCGCACAGATACGCAGTATTTT | CSASLARTDTQYF
NA | many | TRBJ1-1 | TRBV4-3 | TGCGCCAGCAGCCACTTGACAGGTAGAAACACTGAAGCTTTCTTT | CASSHLTGRNTEAFF
NA | NA | TRBJ1-2 | TRBV6-1 | TGTGCCAGCAGTTACAGTAACTATGGCTACACCTTC | CASSYSNYGYTF
TRBD1 | NA | TRBJ2-7 | TRBV27 | TGTGCCAACAGTTCCGCTTCCGGGACAGGGCGCCACGAGCAGTACTTC | CANSSASGTGRHEQYF
NA | many | TRBJ2-5 | TRBV28 | TGTGCCTCTGGGACTGACACTTACCAAGAGACCCAGTACTTC | CASGTDTYQETQYF
NA | medium-sized | TRBJ1-3 | TRBV2 | TGTGCCAGCAGTGTTGACTCTGGAAACACCATATATTTT | CASSVDSGNTIYF
NA | NA | TRBJ1-4 | TRBV20-1 | TGCAGTGCTAGAGAAGGGGGGAGTGAAAAACTGTTTTTT | CSAREGGSEKLFF
NA | few | TRBJ1-1 | TRBV19 | TGTGCCAGTAGTATACGAGGAGGAACTGAAGCTTTCTTT | CASSIRGGTEAFF
NA | NA | TRBJ2-1 | TRBV11-2 | TGTGCCAGCCGCTTCTCGGACGGTGGCGACAATGAGCAGTTCTTT | CASRFSDGGDNEQFF
NA | once | TRBJ2-1 | TRBV20-1 | TGCAGTGCTATCTACAATGAGCAGTTCTTC | CSAIYNEQFF
NA | few | TRBJ1-6 | TRBV7-9 | TGTGCCAGCAGCTTAGTGCGCAGAGGGGATTCACCCCTCCACTTT | CASSLVRRGDSPLHF
TRBD2 | NA | TRBJ2-1 | TRBV7-3 | TGTGCCAGCAGCTTAGAACTAGCGGGGGCCCTCAATGAGCAGTTCTTC | CASSLELAGALNEQFF
TRBD2 | many | TRBJ2-7 | TRBV7-2 | TGTGCCAGCAGCTCCACCGGGGGGAGCTACGAGCAGTACTTC | CASSSTGGSYEQYF
TRBD2 | NA | TRBJ2-5 | TRBV7-3 | TGTGCCAGCAGCTTAGCGGGAGGAAGGGGAAAGACCCAGTACTTC | CASSLAGGRGKTQYF
TRBD1 | NA | TRBJ1-6 | TRBV19 | TGTGCCAGTAGTACCGACAGGGGGTGGAATTCACCCCTCCACTTT | CASSTDRGWNSPLHF
NA | NA | TRBJ2-6 | TRBV19 | TGTGCCAGTAGTATCTCCGGGACCAACTCTGGGGCCAACGTCCTGACTTTC | CASSISGTNSGANVLTF
TRBD1 | NA | TRBJ1-3 | TRBV20-1 | TGCAGTGCTAGAGCCCCTGACAGGGAAGCTGGAAACACCATATATTTT | CSARAPDREAGNTIYF
NA | few | TRBJ1-2 | TRBV7-9 | TGTGCCAGCAGCCTATTACAGGACTATGGCTACACCTTC | CASSLLQDYGYTF
NA | NA | TRBJ1-6 | TRBV20-1 | TGCAGTGCTGGGGCGACAGGACGAACTTCACCCCTCCACTTT | CSAGATGRTSPLHF
NA | few | TRBJ2-6 | TRBV19 | TGTGCCAGTACCCGGGACATCGGGGCCAACGTCCTGACTTTC | CASTRDIGANVLTF
TRBD1 | few | TRBJ1-5 | TRBV29-1 | TGCAGCGTTGAGGACAGGGAAGGCAATCAGCCCCAGCATTTT | CSVEDREGNQPQHF
NA | NA | TRBJ2-3 | TRBV19 | TGTGCCAGTAGGGACCAGGGAGGTACGCAGTATTTT | CASRDQGGTQYF
TRBD2 | many | TRBJ2-1 | TRBV2 | TGTGCCAGCAGAGGGACTAGCGGGAGCCTGGATGAGCAGTTCTTC | CASRGTSGSLDEQFF
NA | NA | TRBJ1-3 | TRBV25-1 | TGTGCCAGCAGTTTGGGAGCTGGAAACACCATATATTTT | CASSLGAGNTIYF
NA | NA | TRBJ2-6 | TRBV19 | TGTGCCAGTAGTAAGGGGGACGGGGCCAACGTCCTGACTTTC | CASSKGDGANVLTF
NA | NA | TRBJ1-4 | TRBV5-1 | TGCGCCAGCAGCAACGGGGCCTCGACAAATGAAAAACTGTTTTTT | CASSNGASTNEKLFF
NA | NA | TRBJ2-1 | TRBV5-1 | TGCGCCAGCAGCCCGGACTCCTACAATGAGCAGTTCTTC | CASSPDSYNEQFF